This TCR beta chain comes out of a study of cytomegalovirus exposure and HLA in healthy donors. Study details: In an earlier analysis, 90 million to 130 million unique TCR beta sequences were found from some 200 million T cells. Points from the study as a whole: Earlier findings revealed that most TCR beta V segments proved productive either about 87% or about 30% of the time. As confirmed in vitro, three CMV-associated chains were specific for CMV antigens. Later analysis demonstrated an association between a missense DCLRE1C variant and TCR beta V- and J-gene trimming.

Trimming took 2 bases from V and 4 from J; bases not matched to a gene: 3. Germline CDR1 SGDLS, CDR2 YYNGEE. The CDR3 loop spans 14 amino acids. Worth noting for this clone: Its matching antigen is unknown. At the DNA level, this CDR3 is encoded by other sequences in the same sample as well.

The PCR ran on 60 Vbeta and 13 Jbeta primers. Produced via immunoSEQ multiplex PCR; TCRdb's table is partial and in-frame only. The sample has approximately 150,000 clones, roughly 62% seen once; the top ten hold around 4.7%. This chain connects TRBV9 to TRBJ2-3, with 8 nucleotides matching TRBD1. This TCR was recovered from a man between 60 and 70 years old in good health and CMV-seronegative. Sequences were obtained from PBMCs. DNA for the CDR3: TGTGCCAGCAGCGTGGGGACAGGCCCAGATACGCAGTATTTT. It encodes CASSVGTGPDTQYF.